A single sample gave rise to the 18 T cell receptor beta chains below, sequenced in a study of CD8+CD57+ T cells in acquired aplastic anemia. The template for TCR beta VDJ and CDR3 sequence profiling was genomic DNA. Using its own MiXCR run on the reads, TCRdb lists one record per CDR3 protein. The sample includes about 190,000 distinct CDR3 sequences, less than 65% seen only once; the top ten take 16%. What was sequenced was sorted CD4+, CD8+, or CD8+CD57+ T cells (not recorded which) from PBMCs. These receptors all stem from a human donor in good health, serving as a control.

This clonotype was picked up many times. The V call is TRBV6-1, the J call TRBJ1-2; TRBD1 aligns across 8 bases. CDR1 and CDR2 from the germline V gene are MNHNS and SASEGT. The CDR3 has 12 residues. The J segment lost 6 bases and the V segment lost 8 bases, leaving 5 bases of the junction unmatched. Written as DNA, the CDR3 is TGTGCCAGCCGACAGGGGAAGGATGGCTACACCTTC. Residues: CASRQGKDGYTF.

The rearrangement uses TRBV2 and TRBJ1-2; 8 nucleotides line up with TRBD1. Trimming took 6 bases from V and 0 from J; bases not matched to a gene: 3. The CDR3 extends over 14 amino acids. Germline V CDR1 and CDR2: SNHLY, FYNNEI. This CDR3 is CASRTGVANYGYTF. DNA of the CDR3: TGTGCCAGCAGGACAGGGGTAGCTAACTATGGCTACACCTTC.

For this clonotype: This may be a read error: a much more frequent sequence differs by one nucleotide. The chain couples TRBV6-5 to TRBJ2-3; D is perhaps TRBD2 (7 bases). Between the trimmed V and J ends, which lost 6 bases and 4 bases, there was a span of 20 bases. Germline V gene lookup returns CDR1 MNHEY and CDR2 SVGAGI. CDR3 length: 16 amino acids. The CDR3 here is CASSTIDGGPADTQYF. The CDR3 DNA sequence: TGTGCCAGCAGCACTATCGACGGGGGGCCCGCAGATACGCAGTATTTT.

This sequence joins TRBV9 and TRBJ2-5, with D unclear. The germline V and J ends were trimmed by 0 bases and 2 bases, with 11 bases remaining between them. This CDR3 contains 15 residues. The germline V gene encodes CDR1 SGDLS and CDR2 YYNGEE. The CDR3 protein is CASSVAGGIQETQYF. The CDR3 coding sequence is TGTGCCAGCAGCGTAGCTGGCGGAATACAAGAGACCCAGTACTTC.

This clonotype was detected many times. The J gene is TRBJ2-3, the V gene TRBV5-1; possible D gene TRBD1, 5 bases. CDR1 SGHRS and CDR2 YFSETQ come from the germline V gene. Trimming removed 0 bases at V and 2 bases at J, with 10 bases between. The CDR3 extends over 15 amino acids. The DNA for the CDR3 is TGCGCCAGCAGCTTGGCCGTAGGGGTCACAGATACGCAGTATTTT. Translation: CASSLAVGVTDTQYF.

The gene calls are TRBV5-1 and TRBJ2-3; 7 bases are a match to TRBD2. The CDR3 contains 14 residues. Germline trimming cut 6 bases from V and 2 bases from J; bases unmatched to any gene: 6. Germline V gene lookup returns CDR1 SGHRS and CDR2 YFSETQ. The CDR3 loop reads CASTSGVDTDTQYF. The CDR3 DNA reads TGCGCCAGCACGAGCGGGGTAGACACAGATACGCAGTATTTT.

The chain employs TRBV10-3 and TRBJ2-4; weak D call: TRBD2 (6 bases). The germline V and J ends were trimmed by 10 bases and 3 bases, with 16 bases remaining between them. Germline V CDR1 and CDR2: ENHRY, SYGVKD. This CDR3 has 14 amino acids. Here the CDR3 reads CATAPGEVKNIQYF. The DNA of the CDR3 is TGTGCCACCGCCCCGGGGGAGGTCAAAAACATTCAGTACTTC.

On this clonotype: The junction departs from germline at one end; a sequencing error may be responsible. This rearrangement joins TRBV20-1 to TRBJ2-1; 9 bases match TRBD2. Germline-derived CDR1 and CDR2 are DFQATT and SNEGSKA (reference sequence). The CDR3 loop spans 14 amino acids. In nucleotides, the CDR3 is TGCAGTGCTAGCGCGGGAGGGGACTACGATGAGCAGTTCTTC. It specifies CSASAGGDYDEQFF.

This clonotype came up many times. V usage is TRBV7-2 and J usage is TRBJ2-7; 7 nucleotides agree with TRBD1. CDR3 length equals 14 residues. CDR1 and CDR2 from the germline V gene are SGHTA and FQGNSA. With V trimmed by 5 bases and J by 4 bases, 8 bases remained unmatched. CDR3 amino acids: CASSAPGQRYEQYF. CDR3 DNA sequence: TGTGCCAGCAGCGCCCCGGGACAGCGGTACGAGCAGTACTTC.

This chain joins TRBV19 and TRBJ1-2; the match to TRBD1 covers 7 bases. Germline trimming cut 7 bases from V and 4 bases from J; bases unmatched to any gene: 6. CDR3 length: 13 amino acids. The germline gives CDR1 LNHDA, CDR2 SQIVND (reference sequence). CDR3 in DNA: TGTGCCAGTACTCCACAGGGGTTCTATGGCTACACCTTC. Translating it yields CASTPQGFYGYTF. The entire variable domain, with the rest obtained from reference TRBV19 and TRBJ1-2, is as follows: DGGITQSPKYLFRKEGQNVTLSCEQNLNHDAMYWYRQDPGQGLRLIYYSQIVNDFQKGDIAEGYSVSREKKESFPLTVTSAQKNPTAFYLCASTPQGFYGYTFGSGTRLTVV.

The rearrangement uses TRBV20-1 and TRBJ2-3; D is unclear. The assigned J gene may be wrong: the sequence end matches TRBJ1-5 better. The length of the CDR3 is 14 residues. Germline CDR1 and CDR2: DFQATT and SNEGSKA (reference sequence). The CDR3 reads CSAEVRSSTDTQHF. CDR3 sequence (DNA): TGCAGTGCCGAGGTCAGATCTAGCACAGATACGCAGCATTTT.

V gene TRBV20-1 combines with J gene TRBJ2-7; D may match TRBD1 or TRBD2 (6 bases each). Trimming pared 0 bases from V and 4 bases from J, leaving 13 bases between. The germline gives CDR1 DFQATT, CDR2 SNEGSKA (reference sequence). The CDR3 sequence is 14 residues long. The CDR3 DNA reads TGCAGTGCTAGAGAGGAGGGACAAGGGTACGAGCAGTACTTC. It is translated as CSAREEGQGYEQYF.

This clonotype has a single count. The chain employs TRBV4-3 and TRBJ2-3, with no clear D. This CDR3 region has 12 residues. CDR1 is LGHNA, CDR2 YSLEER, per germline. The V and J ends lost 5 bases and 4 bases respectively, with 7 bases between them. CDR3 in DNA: TGCGCCAGCAGCTACCAGTCAGATACGCAGTATTTT. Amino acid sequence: CASSYQSDTQYF.

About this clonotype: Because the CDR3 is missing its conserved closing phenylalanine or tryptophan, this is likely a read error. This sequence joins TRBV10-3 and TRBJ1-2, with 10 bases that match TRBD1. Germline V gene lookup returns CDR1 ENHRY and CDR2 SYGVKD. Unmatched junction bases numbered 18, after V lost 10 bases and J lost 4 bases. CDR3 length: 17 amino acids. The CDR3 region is CASRPTGGRGNSYGYTS. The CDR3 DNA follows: TGTGCCAGCAGGCCGACAGGGGGCCGAGGGAATTCCTATGGCTACACCTCC.

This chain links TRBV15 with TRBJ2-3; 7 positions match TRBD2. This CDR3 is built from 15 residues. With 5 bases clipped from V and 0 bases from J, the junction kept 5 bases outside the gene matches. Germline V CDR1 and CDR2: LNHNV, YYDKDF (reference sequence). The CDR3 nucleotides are TGTGCCACCAGCGGCCGGGAGGCTAGCACAGATACGCAGTATTTT. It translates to CATSGREASTDTQYF.

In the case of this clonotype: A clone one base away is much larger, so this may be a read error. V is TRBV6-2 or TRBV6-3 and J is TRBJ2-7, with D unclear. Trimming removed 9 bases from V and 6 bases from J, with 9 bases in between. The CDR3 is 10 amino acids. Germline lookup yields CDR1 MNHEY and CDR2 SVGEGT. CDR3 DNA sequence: TGTGCCAGAGGTAGGGCCGAGCAGTACTTC. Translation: CARGRAEQYF.

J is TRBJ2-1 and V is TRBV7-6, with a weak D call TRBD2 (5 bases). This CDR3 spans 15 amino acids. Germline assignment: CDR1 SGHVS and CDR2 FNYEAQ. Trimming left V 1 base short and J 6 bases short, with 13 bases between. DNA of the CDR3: TGTGCCAGCAGCTTAGGGGAGACCCAGCCCAATGAGCAGTTCTTC. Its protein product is CASSLGETQPNEQFF.

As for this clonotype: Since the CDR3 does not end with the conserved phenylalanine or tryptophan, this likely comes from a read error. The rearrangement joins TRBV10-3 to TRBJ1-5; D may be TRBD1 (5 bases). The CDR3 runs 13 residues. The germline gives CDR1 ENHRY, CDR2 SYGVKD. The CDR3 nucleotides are TGTGCCATCACGGGGGGGAGCAATCGGCCCCAGCATCTT. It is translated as CAITGGSNRPQHL.